Sequencing of this T cell receptor beta chain was carried out in a study of sequential checkpoint blockade in melanoma. Across the study: Patients were randomized 1:1 to nivolumab-then-ipilimumab or ipilimumab-then-nivolumab first-line.

The CDR3 spans 12 residues. CDR1 and CDR2 (germline): SGHVS, FNYEAQ. Measured with immunoSEQ multiplex PCR; TCRdb has only the in-frame clones, and not every one. The sample includes around 12,000 clones, roughly 65% of them seen just once. Regarding treatment: randomized to nivolumab then ipilimumab (arm A) or the reverse (arm B). None of the patients previously received DNA-damaging chemotherapy. PBMC sorting kept live CD3+CD8+ cells without CD19 or CD56. About this clone itself: The junction does not match germline at one end; this may be a read error.

The chain combines TRBV7-6 with TRBJ2-3; TRBD1 matches at 11 bases. This clonotype was obtained from a human donor with melanoma. Specimen: CD8+ T cells sorted from blood (inferred from file names), collected from a patient given nivolumab and ipilimumab in sequence. The CDR3 region is CASSGTGGRADF. CDR3 nucleotide sequence: TGTGCCAGCAGCGGGACAGGGGGGCGCGCTGATTTT.